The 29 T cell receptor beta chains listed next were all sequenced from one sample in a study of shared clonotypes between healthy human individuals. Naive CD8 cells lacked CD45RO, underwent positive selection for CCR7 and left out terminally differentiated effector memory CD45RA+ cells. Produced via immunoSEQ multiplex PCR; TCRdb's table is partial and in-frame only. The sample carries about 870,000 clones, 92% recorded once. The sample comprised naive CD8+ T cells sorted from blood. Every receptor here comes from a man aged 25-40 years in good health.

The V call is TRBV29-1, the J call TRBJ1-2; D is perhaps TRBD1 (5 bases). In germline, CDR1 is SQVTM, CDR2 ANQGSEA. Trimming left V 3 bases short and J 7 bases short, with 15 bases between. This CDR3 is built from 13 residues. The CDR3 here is CSVDLGKRGGYTF. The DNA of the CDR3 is TGCAGCGTTGACTTGGGGAAAAGGGGTGGCTACACCTTC.

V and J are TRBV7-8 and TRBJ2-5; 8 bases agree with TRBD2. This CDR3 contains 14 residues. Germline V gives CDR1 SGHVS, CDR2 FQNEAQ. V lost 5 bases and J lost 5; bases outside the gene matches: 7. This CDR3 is CASSPGTRTETQYF. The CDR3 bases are TGTGCCAGCAGCCCCGGGACTAGAACGGAGACCCAGTACTTC.

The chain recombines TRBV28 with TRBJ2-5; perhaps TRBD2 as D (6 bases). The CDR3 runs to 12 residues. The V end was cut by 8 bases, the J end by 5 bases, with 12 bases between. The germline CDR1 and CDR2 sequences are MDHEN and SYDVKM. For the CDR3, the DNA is TGTGCCAGCGGGGCGGGACGGGAGACCCAGTACTTC. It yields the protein CASGAGRETQYF.

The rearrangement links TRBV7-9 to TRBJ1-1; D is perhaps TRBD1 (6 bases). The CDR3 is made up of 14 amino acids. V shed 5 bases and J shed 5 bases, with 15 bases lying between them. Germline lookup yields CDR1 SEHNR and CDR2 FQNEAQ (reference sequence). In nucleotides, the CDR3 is TGTGCCAGCAGCAAAACCGGGACACCTACTGAAGCTTTCTTT. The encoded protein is CASSKTGTPTEAFF. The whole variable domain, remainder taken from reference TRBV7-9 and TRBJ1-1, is DTGVSQNPRHKITKRGQNVTFRCDPISEHNRLYWYRQTLGQGPEFLTYFQNEAQLEKSRLLSDRFSAERPKGSFSTLEIQRTEQGDSAMYLCASSKTGTPTEAFFGQGTRLTVV.

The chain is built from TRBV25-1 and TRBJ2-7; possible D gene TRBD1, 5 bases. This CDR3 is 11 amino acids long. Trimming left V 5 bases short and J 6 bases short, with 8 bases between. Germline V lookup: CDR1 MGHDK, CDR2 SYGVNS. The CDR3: CASSLRGEQYF. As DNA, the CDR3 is TGTGCCAGCAGTCTAAGGGGCGAGCAGTACTTC.

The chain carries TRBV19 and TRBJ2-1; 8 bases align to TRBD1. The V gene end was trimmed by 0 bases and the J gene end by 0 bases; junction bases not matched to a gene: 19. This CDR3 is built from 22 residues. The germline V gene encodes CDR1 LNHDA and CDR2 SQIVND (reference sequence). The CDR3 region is CASSIESQGQVRTDSSYNEQFF. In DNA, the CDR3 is TGTGCCAGTAGTATAGAATCCCAGGGACAGGTTCGCACGGACAGCTCCTACAATGAGCAGTTCTTC.

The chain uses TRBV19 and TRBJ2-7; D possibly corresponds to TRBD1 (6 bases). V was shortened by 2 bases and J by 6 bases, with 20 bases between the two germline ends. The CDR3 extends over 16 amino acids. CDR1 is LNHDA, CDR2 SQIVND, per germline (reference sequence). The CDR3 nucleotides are TGTGCCAGTAGTATAAAAGGTGCTGGGGGCGCGGGCGAGCAGTACTTC. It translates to CASSIKGAGGAGEQYF.

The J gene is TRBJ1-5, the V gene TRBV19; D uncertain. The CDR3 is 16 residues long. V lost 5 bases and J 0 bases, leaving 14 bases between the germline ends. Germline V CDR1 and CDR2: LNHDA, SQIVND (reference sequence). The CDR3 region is CASSWNAGRSNQPQHF. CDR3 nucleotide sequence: TGTGCCAGTAGTTGGAATGCCGGTCGTAGCAATCAGCCCCAGCATTTT.

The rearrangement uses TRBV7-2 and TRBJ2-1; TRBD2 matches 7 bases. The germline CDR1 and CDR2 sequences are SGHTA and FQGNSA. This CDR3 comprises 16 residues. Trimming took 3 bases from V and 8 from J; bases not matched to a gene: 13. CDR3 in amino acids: CASSFFSGGRVHEQFF. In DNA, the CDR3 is TGTGCCAGCAGCTTTTTTTCGGGCGGGAGAGTGCATGAGCAGTTCTTC.

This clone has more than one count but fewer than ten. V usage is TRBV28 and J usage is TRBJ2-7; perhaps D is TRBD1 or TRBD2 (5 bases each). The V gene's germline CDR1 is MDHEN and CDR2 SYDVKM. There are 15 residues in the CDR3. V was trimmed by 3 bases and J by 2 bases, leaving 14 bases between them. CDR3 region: CASSFLAGNPYEQYF. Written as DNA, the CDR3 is TGTGCCAGCAGTTTTCTAGCAGGGAACCCCTACGAGCAGTACTTC.

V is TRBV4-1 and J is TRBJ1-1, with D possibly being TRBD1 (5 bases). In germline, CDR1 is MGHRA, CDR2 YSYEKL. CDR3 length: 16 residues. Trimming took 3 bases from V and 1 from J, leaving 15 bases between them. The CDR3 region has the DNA TGCGCCAGCAGCCACACCAACGGGGGACGGAACACTGAAGCTTTCTTT. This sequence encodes CASSHTNGGRNTEAFF.

The DNA of the CDR3 is TGCGCCAGCAGCACGACAACCTTGAGCGGGGACAGGGCCTACGAGCAGTACTTC. It is translated as CASSTTTLSGDRAYEQYF. This sequence joins TRBV4-1 and TRBJ2-7; TRBD1 aligns across 9 bases. The germline gives CDR1 MGHRA, CDR2 YSYEKL. The CDR3 consists of 18 residues. Trimming at V came to 5 bases and at J to 2 bases, leaving 16 bases not matched to a gene.

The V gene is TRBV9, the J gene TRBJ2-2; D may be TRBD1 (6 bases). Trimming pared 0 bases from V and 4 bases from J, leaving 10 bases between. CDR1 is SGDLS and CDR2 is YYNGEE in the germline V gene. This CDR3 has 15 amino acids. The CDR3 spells CASSVGQGTTGELFF. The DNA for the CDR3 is TGTGCCAGCAGCGTAGGCCAGGGGACCACCGGGGAGCTGTTTTTT.

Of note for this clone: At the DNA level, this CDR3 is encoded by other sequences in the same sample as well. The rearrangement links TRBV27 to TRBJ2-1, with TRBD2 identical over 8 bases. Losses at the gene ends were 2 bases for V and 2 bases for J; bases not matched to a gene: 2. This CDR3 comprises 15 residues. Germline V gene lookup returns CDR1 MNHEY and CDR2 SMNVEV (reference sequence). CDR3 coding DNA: TGTGCCAGCAGTTTAGCGGGAGGCCCCTACAATGAGCAGTTCTTC. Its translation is CASSLAGGPYNEQFF.

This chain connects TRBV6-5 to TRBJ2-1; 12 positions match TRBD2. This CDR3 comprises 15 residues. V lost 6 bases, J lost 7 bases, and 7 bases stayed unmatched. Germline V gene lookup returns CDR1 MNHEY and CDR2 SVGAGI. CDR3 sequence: CASSLTSGSGNEQFF. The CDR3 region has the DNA TGTGCCAGCAGCCTGACTAGCGGGAGTGGTAATGAGCAGTTCTTC.

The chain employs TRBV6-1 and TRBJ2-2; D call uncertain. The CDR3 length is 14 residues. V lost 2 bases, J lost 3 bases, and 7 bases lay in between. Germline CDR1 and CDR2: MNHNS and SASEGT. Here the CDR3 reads CASSESPDTGELFF. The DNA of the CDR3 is TGTGCCAGCAGTGAATCTCCGGACACCGGGGAGCTGTTTTTT.

The CDR3 region is CASSLADYSYNEQFF. The CDR3 DNA reads TGTGCCAGCAGCTTAGCGGATTACTCCTACAATGAGCAGTTCTTC. This chain joins TRBV11-2 and TRBJ2-1; D is unclear. CDR3 length: 15 residues. The germline V gene has CDR1 SGHAT and CDR2 FQNNGV. Trimming left V 1 base short and J 0 bases short, with 7 bases between.

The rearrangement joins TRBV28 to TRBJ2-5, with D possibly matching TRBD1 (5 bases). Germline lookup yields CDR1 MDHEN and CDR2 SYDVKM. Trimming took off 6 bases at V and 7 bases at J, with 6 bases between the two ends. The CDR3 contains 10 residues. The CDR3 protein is CASRQGTQYF. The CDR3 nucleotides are TGTGCCAGCAGGCAGGGGACCCAGTACTTC. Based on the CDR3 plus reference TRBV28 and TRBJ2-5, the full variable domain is DVKVTQSSRYLVKRTGEKVFLECVQDMDHENMFWYRQDPGLGLRLIYFSYDVKMKEKGDIPEGYSVSREKKERFSLILESASTNQTSMYLCASRQGTQYFGPGTRLLVL.

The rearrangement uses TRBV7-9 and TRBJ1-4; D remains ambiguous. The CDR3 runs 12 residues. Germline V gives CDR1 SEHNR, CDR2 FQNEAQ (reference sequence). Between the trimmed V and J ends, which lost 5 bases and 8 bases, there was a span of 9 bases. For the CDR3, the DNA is TGTGCCAGCAGCCAAGAACGGGAAAAACTGTTTTTT. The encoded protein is CASSQEREKLFF.

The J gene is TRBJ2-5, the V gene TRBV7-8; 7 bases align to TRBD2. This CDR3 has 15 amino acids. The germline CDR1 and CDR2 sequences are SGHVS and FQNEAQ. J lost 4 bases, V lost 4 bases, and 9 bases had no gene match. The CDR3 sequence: CASSSPVERGETQYF. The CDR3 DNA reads TGTGCCAGCAGCTCGCCAGTGGAGCGGGGAGAGACCCAGTACTTC. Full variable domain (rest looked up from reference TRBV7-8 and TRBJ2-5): GAGVSQSPRYKVAKRGQDVALRCDPISGHVSLFWYQQALGQGPEFLTYFQNEAQLDKSGLPSDRFFAERPEGSVSTLKIQRTQQEDSAVYLCASSSPVERGETQYFGPGTRLLVL.

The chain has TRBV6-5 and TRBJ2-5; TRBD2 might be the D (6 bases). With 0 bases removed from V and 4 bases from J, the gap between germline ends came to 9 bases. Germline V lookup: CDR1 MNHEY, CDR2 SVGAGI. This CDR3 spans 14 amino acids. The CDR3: CASSYSVGGETQYF. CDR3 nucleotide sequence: TGTGCCAGCAGTTACTCAGTGGGGGGAGAGACCCAGTACTTC.

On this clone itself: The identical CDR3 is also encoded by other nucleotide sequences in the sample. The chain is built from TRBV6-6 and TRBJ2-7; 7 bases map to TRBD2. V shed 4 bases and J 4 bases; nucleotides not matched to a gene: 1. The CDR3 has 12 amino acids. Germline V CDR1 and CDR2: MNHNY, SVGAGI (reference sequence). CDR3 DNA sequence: TGTGCCAGCAGTTCGGGGGGTTACGAGCAGTACTTC. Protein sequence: CASSSGGYEQYF.

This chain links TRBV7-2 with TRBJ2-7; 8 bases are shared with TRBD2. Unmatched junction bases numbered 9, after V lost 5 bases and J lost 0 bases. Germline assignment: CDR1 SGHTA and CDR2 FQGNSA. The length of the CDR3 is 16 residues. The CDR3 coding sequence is TGTGCCAGCAGCCAAGGCGGGGGGCCATACTCCTACGAGCAGTACTTC. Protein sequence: CASSQGGGPYSYEQYF.

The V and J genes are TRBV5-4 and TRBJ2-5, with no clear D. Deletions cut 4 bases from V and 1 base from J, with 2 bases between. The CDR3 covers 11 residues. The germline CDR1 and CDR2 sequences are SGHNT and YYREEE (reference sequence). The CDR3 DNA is TGTGCCAGCAGCGTCCAAGAGACCCAGTACTTC. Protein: CASSVQETQYF.

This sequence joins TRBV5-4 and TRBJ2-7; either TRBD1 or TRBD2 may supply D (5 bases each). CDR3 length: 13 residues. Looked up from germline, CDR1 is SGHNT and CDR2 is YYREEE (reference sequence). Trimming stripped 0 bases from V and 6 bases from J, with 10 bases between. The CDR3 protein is CASSLGDLPEQYF. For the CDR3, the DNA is TGTGCCAGCAGCTTGGGGGACCTCCCCGAGCAGTACTTC.

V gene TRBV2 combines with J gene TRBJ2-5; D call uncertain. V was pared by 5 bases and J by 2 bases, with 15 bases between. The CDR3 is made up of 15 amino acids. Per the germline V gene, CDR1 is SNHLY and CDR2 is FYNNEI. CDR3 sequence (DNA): TGTGCCAGCAGTTCCCGAGGATGGGATCAAGAGACCCAGTACTTC. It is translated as CASSSRGWDQETQYF.

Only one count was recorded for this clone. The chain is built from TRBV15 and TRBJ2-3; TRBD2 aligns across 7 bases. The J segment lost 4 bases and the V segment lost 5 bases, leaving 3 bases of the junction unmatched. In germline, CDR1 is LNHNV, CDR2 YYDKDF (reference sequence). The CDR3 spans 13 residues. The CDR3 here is CATSPTSPDTQYF. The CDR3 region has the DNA TGTGCCACCAGCCCGACTAGCCCAGATACGCAGTATTTT.

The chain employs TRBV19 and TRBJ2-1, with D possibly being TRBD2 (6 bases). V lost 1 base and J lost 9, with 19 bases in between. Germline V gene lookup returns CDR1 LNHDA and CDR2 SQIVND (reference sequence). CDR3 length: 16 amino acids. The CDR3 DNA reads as TGTGCCAGTAGTATAGCGGGAGTGCTCGGTGACAGTGAGCAGTTCTTC. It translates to CASSIAGVLGDSEQFF.

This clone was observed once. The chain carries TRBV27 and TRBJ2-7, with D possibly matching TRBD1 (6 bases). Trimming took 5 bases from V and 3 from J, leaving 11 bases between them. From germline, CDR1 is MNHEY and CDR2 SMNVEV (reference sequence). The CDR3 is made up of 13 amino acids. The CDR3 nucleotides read TGTGCCAGCAGTATGGACAGATTCTACGAGCAGTACTTC. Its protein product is CASSMDRFYEQYF.